The next 9 T cell receptor beta chains were all read from a single sample in a study of blood T cell repertoires in COVID-19. The data were produced by immunoSEQ multiplex PCR, yet TCRdb's version contains in-frame clones alone and is incomplete. In the table there are about 130,000 clones, approximately 81% of which are singletons. What was sequenced was peripheral blood. The receptors shown here come from a man aged 55 to 70 with acute or convalescent COVID-19.

The chain combines TRBV19 with TRBJ2-3, with a possible D match to TRBD2 (5 bases). The V gene lost 6 bases and the J gene lost 0 bases, with 16 bases spanning the gap. The CDR3 contains 16 residues. The germline gives CDR1 LNHDA, CDR2 SQIVND (reference sequence). The CDR3 loop is CASRTGEHISTDTQYF. The DNA for the CDR3 is TGTGCCAGTAGAACCGGGGAGCACATAAGCACAGATACGCAGTATTTT.

The sample holds one count of this clone. V and J are TRBV5-1 and TRBJ1-2; weak D call: TRBD1 (6 bases). Trimming took off 0 bases at V and 6 bases at J, with 18 bases between the two ends. CDR1 is SGHRS, CDR2 YFSETQ, per germline. The CDR3 contains 16 residues. CDR3 sequence (DNA): TGCGCCAGCAGCTTGGAGTCGGGGGGGCGCGAAGATGGCTACACCTTC. Translated: CASSLESGGREDGYTF.

Only one count was recorded for this clone. V usage is TRBV10-2 and J usage is TRBJ1-5; 9 bases fit TRBD1. Trimming took 0 bases from V and 4 from J; bases not matched to a gene: 1. CDR1 is WSHSY and CDR2 is SAAADI in the germline V gene. The CDR3 spans 15 residues. DNA for the CDR3: TGCGCCAGCAGTGAGTCGGGACAGGGAAATCAGCCCCAGCATTTT. It translates to CASSESGQGNQPQHF.

This clone appeared a few times. This chain joins TRBV6-5 and TRBJ2-7; 10 nucleotides align to TRBD2. V was clipped by 7 bases and J by 2 bases; unmatched bases: 5. The germline CDR1 and CDR2 sequences are MNHEY and SVGAGI. This CDR3 contains 14 residues. The CDR3 bases are TGTGCCAGCACTACTAGCGGGACCGCCTACGAGCAGTACTTC. Protein product: CASTTSGTAYEQYF.

The chain's CDR3 is CASSGQGYEQYF. The CDR3 DNA is TGTGCCAGTTCTGGACAGGGCTACGAGCAGTACTTC. The chain uses TRBV19 and TRBJ2-7; 8 bases align to TRBD1. The CDR3 has 12 amino acids. After removal of 8 bases from V and 3 bases from J, the junction contained 3 bases not matched to a gene. Germline V gives CDR1 LNHDA, CDR2 SQIVND (reference sequence).

The chain employs TRBV20-1 and TRBJ2-1; 10 bases agree with TRBD2. The CDR3 is made up of 14 amino acids. From germline, CDR1 is DFQATT and CDR2 SNEGSKA (reference sequence). Unmatched junction bases numbered 3, after V lost 3 bases and J lost 4 bases. CDR3 bases: TGCAGTGCTAGTCTAGCGGGAGATTACAATGAGCAGTTCTTC. Its translation is CSASLAGDYNEQFF.

The chain links TRBV7-8 to TRBJ2-1; 13 positions agree with TRBD2. Germline V gene lookup returns CDR1 SGHVS and CDR2 FQNEAQ. The CDR3 has 17 residues. V dropped 5 bases and J dropped 1; count of bases not matched to a gene: 5. The CDR3 DNA is TGTGCCAGCAGCCCGGGACTAGCGGGAAGGTCCTACAATGAGCAGTTCTTC. This codes for CASSPGLAGRSYNEQFF. The complete variable domain, with remaining parts taken from reference TRBV7-8 and TRBJ2-1, reads GAGVSQSPRYKVAKRGQDVALRCDPISGHVSLFWYQQALGQGPEFLTYFQNEAQLDKSGLPSDRFFAERPEGSVSTLKIQRTQQEDSAVYLCASSPGLAGRSYNEQFFGPGTRLTVL.

This clone was detected once. The chain joins TRBV29-1 to TRBJ2-5; TRBD2 matches 7 bases. The V segment lost 7 bases and the J segment 2 bases; nucleotides outside the gene matches: 7. The CDR3 length is 13 residues. The germline V gene has CDR1 SQVTM and CDR2 ANQGSEA. The CDR3 DNA is TGCAGCGCCCGTGGGGGGGTACAAGAGACCCAGTACTTC. It is translated as CSARGGVQETQYF.

The count of this clone is one. The same CDR3 arises from other DNA sequences in this sample as well. J is TRBJ1-1 and V is TRBV19; maybe TRBD1 (5 bases). Germline-derived CDR1 and CDR2 are LNHDA and SQIVND (reference sequence). The CDR3 length is 13 residues. V was clipped by 3 bases and J by 1 base, with 6 bases between them. DNA of the CDR3: TGTGCCAGTAGTATTACAGGGAACACTGAAGCTTTCTTT. Its translation: CASSITGNTEAFF.